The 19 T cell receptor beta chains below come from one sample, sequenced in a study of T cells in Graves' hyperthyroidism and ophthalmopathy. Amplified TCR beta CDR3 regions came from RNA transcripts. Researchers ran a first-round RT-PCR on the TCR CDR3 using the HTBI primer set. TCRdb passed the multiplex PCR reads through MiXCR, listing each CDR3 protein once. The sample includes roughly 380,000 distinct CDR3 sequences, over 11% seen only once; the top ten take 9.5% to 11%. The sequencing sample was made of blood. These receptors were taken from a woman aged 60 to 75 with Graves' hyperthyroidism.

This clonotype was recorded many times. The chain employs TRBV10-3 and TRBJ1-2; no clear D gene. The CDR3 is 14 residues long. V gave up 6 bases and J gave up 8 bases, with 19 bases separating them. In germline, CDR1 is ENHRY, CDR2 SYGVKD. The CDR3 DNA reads TGTGCCATCAGCGCCGGGCTGACCTTCTACGGCTACACCTTC. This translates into CAISAGLTFYGYTF.

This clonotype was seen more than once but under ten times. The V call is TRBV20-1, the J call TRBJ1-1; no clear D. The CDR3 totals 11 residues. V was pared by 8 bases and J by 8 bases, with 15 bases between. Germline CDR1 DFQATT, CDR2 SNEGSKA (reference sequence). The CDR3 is CSPRRTSEAFF. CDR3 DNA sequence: TGCAGTCCAAGACGGACTTCCGAAGCTTTCTTT.

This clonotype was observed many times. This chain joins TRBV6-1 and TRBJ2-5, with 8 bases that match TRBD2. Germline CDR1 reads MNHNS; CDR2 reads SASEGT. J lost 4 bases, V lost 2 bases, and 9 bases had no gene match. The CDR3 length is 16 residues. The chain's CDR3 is CASSEREGGFLETQYF. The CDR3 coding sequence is TGTGCCAGCAGTGAACGGGAGGGGGGGTTTCTAGAGACCCAGTACTTC.

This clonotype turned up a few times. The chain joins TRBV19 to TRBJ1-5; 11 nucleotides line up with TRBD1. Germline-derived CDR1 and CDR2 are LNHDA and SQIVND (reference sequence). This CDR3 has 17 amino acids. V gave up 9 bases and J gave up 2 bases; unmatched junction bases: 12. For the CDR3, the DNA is TGTGCCAGCCGGGGACAGGGGGTTTTGTTTGGCAATCAGCCCCAGCATTTT. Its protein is CASRGQGVLFGNQPQHF.

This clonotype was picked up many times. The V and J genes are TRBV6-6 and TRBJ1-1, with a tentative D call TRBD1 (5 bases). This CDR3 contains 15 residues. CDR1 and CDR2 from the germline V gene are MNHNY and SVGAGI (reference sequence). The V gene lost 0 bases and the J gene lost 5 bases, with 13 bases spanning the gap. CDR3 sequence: CASSYSRAGLTEAFF. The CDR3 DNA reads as TGTGCCAGCAGTTACTCACGGGCAGGGTTAACTGAAGCTTTCTTT.

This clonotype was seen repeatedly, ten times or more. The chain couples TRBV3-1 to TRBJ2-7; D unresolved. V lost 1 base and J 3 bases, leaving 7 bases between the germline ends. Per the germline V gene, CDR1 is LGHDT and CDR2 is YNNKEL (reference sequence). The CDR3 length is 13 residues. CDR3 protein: CASSQGAFYEQYF. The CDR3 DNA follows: TGTGCCAGCAGCCAAGGGGCCTTCTACGAGCAGTACTTC.

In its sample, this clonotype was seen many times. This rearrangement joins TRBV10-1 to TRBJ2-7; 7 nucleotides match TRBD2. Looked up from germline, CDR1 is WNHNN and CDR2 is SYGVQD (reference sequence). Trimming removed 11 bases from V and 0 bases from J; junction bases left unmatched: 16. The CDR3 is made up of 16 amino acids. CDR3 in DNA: TGCGCCGGGAGGGACTGGGCGCCTCCGTGCTCCTACGAGCAGTACTTC. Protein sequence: CAGRDWAPPCSYEQYF.

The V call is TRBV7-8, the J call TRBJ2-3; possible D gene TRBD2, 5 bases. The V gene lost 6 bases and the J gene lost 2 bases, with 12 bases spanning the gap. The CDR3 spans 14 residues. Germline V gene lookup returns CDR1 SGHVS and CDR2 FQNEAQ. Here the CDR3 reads CASSKRRLTDTQYF. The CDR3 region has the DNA TGTGCCAGCAGTAAGCGGAGACTCACAGATACGCAGTATTTT.

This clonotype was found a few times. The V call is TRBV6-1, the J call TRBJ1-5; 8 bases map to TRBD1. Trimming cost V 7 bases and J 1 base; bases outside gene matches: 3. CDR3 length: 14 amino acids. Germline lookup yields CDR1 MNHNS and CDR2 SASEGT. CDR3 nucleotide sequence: TGTGCCAGCACAGACAGGGGAAGCAATCAGCCCCAGCATTTT. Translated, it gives CASTDRGSNQPQHF.

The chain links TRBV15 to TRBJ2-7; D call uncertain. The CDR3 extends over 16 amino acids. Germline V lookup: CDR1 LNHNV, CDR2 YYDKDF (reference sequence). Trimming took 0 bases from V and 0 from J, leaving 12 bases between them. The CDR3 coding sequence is TGTGCCACCAGCAGAGATGGCGGCGATAGCTCCTACGAGCAGTACTTC. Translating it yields CATSRDGGDSSYEQYF.

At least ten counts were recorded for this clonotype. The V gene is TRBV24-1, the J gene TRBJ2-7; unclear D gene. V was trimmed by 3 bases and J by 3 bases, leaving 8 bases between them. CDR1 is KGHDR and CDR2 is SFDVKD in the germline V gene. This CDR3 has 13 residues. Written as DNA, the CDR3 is TGTGCCACCAGTGATGGACCGAACTACGAGCAGTACTTC. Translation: CATSDGPNYEQYF.

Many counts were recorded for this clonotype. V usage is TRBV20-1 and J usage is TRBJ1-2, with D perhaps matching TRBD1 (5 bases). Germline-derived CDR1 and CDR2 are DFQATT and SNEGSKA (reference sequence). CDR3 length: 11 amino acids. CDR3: CRAPGPFGYTF. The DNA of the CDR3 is TGCAGGGCCCCGGGACCGTTTGGCTACACCTTC.

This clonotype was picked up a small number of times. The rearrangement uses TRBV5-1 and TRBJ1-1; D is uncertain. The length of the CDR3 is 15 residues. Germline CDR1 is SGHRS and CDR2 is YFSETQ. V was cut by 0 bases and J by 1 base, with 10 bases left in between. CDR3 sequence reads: CASSLVEAGNTEAFF. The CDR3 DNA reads TGCGCCAGCAGCTTGGTTGAGGCGGGGAACACTGAAGCTTTCTTT.

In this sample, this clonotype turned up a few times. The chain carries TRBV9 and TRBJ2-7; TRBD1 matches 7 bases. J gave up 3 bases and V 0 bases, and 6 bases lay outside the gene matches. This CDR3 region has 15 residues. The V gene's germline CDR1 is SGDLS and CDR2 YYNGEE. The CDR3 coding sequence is TGTGCCAGCAGCGTAGGCCGGACAGGATTCTACGAGCAGTACTTC. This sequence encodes CASSVGRTGFYEQYF.

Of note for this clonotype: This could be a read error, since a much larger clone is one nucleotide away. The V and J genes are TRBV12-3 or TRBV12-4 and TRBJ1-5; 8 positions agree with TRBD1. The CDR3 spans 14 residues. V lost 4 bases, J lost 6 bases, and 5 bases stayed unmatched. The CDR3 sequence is CASSSGQEGQPQHF. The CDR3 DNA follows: TGTGCCAGCAGTTCGGGACAGGAAGGTCAGCCCCAGCATTTT.

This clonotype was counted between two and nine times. The DNA of the CDR3 is TGCAGTGCTAGAGGCCAGCTCAATCAGCCCCAGCATTTT. Translation: CSARGQLNQPQHF. The chain uses TRBV20-1 and TRBJ1-5, with D unresolved. The CDR3 is 13 residues long. V lost 1 base, J lost 3 bases, and 7 bases lay in between. CDR1 and CDR2 from the germline V gene are DFQATT and SNEGSKA (reference sequence).

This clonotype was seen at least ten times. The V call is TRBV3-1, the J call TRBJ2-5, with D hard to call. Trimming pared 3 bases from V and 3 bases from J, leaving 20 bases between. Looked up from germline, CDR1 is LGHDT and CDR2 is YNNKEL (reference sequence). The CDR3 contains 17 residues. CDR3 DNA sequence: TGTGCCAGCAGCCACGGGCCCCGCGAGGCCCGGAAAGAGACCCAGTACTTC. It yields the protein CASSHGPREARKETQYF.

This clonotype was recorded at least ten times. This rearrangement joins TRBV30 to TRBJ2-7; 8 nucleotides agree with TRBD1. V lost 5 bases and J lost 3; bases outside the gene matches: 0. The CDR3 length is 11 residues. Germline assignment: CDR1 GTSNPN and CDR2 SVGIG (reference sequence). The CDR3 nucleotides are TGTGCCTGGGGACAGGGCTACGAGCAGTACTTC. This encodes CAWGQGYEQYF.

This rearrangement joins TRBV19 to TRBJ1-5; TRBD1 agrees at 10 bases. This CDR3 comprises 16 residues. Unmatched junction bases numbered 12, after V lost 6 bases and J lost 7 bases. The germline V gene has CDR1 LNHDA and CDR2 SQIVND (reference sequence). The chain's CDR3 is CASSPSGTGARQPQHF. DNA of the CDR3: TGTGCCAGTAGCCCCTCCGGGACAGGGGCGAGACAGCCCCAGCATTTT.